The rows below give T cell receptor beta chains drawn from one sample of a study of shared clonotypes between healthy human individuals. Clones were sequenced by immunoSEQ multiplex PCR, and TCRdb holds only the in-frame ones, with some missing. The table has 2 million to 2.5 million clones, roughly 94% seen once; the top ten hold 0.13%. Sequences were obtained from naive CD4+ T cells sorted from blood. These receptors all stem from a man aged 18 to 35 in good health. Both conserved end residues are trimmed from each CDR3. Fields, in order: V gene, J gene, CDR3 protein.

V gene: TRBV5-3
J gene: TRBJ2-4
CDR3 protein: ARSPAHKGPKNIQY

V gene: TRBV2
J gene: TRBJ1-4
CDR3 protein: ASTRTRQGNEKLF

V gene: TRBV30
J gene: TRBJ1-5
CDR3 protein: AWSAGGGSNQPQH

V gene: TRBV10-3
J gene: TRBJ1-2
CDR3 protein: AISGNSDYGYT

V gene: TRBV10-2
J gene: TRBJ1-5
CDR3 protein: ASSDPYGGSNQPQH

V gene: TRBV30
J gene: TRBJ1-3
CDR3 protein: AWGIGTTGNTIY

V gene: TRBV9
J gene: TRBJ2-3
CDR3 protein: ASSVAREADTQY

V gene: TRBV28
J gene: TRBJ2-7
CDR3 protein: ASSRPGTPASYEQY

V gene: TRBV18
J gene: TRBJ2-3
CDR3 protein: ASSPGQTLDTQY

V gene: TRBV7-9
J gene: TRBJ2-3
CDR3 protein: ASSRGGVSTDTQY

V gene: TRBV5-1
J gene: TRBJ1-6
CDR3 protein: ASSLEISGGSEPPLH

V gene: TRBV30
J gene: TRBJ1-6
CDR3 protein: AWITRTGGIYNSPLH

V gene: TRBV18
J gene: TRBJ2-5
CDR3 protein: ASSDRVQETQY

V gene: TRBV30
J gene: TRBJ1-3
CDR3 protein: AETKGPGNTIY

V gene: TRBV6-6
J gene: TRBJ1-2
CDR3 protein: ATKTSDGYT

V gene: TRBV13
J gene: TRBJ2-3
CDR3 protein: ASSSDLRAGSPDTQY